These 16 T cell receptor beta chains were sequenced from one sample in a study of shared clonotypes between healthy human individuals. Some clones are missing from TCRdb's copy, which holds only in-frame ones; the method was immunoSEQ multiplex PCR. This sample carries under 2.5 million clones, 85% to 95% of them seen once, and the ten largest clones take 0.37%. Material: naive CD4+ T cells from PBMCs. As for subset: CD45RA+ positively selected. These TCRs come from a young man in good health. Some clones in this sample may be carry-over from other donors' samples.

V is TRBV4-2 and J is TRBJ1-5; D unclear. CDR1 is LGHNA, CDR2 YNFKEQ, per germline. The CDR3 sequence is 15 residues long. The V gene lost 1 base and the J gene lost 4 bases, with 11 bases spanning the gap. The CDR3 DNA reads TGTGCCAGCAGCCAAGGCCACGGGATTAATCAGCCCCAGCATTTT. This translates into CASSQGHGINQPQHF.

The chain employs TRBV9 and TRBJ1-2; no clear D gene. The CDR3 loop spans 13 amino acids. CDR1 is SGDLS and CDR2 is YYNGEE in the germline V gene. V was pared by 0 bases and J by 5 bases, with 8 bases between. CDR3 DNA sequence: TGTGCCAGCAGCGTAGAGGTGGGGTATGGCTACACCTTC. It is translated as CASSVEVGYGYTF.

The rearrangement uses TRBV19 and TRBJ1-5; D gene ambiguous. Germline values: CDR1 LNHDA, CDR2 SQIVND (reference sequence). V shed 7 bases and J shed 2 bases, with 9 bases lying between them. This CDR3 is 13 amino acids long. CDR3 DNA sequence: TGTGCCAGTATGTCGGGTGGCAATCAGCCCCAGCATTTT. Translation: CASMSGGNQPQHF.

The V gene is TRBV6-5, the J gene TRBJ2-7; D uncertain. The CDR3 covers 14 residues. In germline, CDR1 is MNHEY, CDR2 SVGAGI. Deletions cut 2 bases from V and 2 bases from J, with 10 bases between. The CDR3 loop is CASSYGPFAYEQYF. Here the CDR3 DNA reads TGTGCCAGCAGTTACGGGCCTTTTGCCTACGAGCAGTACTTC.

This clone was found once. V and J are TRBV6-1 and TRBJ2-2; TRBD1 matches at 9 bases. This CDR3 has 18 residues. Germline V CDR1 and CDR2: MNHNS, SASEGT. V shed 0 bases and J 1 base; nucleotides not matched to a gene: 6. The CDR3, as DNA: TGTGCCAGCAGTGAAGCCAACAGGGGGCGCATGAACACCGGGGAGCTGTTTTTT. It yields the protein CASSEANRGRMNTGELFF.

V usage is TRBV5-1 and J usage is TRBJ2-1; a weak D match, TRBD1 (6 bases). This CDR3 is 16 amino acids long. Trimming removed 0 bases from V and 3 bases from J, with 13 bases in between. CDR1 is SGHRS, CDR2 YFSETQ, per germline. For the CDR3, the DNA is TGCGCCAGCAGCTTGGCCGGGACACCTGACTACAATGAGCAGTTCTTC. Its translation: CASSLAGTPDYNEQFF.

The chain carries TRBV7-2 and TRBJ1-2; D unclear. With 5 bases removed from V and 6 bases from J, the gap between germline ends came to 25 bases. The CDR3 covers 17 residues. Germline V CDR1 and CDR2: SGHTA, FQGNSA. For the CDR3, the DNA is TGTGCCAGCAGCCCCCGAGCGGCAGGCCCGGCGGATGATGGCTACACCTTC. This encodes CASSPRAAGPADDGYTF.

J is TRBJ2-5 and V is TRBV5-1, with no clear D. Germline values: CDR1 SGHRS, CDR2 YFSETQ. The V gene lost 0 bases and the J gene lost 14 bases, with 17 bases spanning the gap. This CDR3 comprises 13 residues. CDR3 sequence (DNA): TGCGCCAGCAGCTTGGGGGAAGTGTTCGGCCAATACTTC. Its protein product is CASSLGEVFGQYF.

This sequence joins TRBV27 and TRBJ1-5; 8 positions match TRBD1. Germline CDR1 MNHEY, CDR2 SMNVEV (reference sequence). The CDR3 contains 14 residues. Losses at the gene ends were 5 bases for V and 2 bases for J; bases not matched to a gene: 2. DNA for the CDR3: TGTGCCAGCAGTATGACAGGGGGCAATCAGCCCCAGCATTTT. Translation: CASSMTGGNQPQHF.

The rearrangement joins TRBV14 to TRBJ2-2; D assignment may be TRBD1 or TRBD2 (6 bases each). Germline loops: CDR1 SGHDN, CDR2 FVKESK. V lost 3 bases and J lost 6, with 14 bases in between. This CDR3 has 15 amino acids. The CDR3 is CASSHLGGAAGELFF. CDR3 coding DNA: TGTGCCAGCAGCCACCTGGGGGGCGCAGCCGGGGAGCTGTTTTTT.

The chain carries TRBV2 and TRBJ2-2, with TRBD1 matching over 7 bases. Germline trimming cut 6 bases from V and 3 bases from J; bases unmatched to any gene: 10. The germline V gene has CDR1 SNHLY and CDR2 FYNNEI. The length of the CDR3 is 16 residues. The CDR3 region has the DNA TGTGCCAGCAGGGCCGGGACAGCTACTTACACCGGGGAGCTGTTTTTT. Amino acid sequence: CASRAGTATYTGELFF.

Here the CDR3 DNA reads TGCAGCGTGAGCGGGTCGCGTGCCCATCCTAGCACAGATACGCAGTATTTT. Encoded protein: CSVSGSRAHPSTDTQYF. V is TRBV29-1 and J is TRBJ2-3; tentative D call: TRBD2 (6 bases). The CDR3 totals 17 residues. From germline, CDR1 is SQVTM and CDR2 ANQGSEA. V lost 6 bases and J 0 bases, leaving 22 bases between the germline ends.

The chain combines TRBV6-5 with TRBJ2-1, with TRBD2 identical over 14 bases. CDR3 length equals 15 residues. Germline V gives CDR1 MNHEY, CDR2 SVGAGI. Trimming removed 2 bases from V and 8 bases from J; junction bases left unmatched: 2. The chain's CDR3 is CASSYGTSGSYEQFF. CDR3 DNA: TGTGCCAGCAGTTACGGGACTAGCGGGAGTTATGAGCAGTTCTTC.

The chain is built from TRBV10-3 and TRBJ2-7, with D tentatively TRBD2 (6 bases). Per the germline V gene, CDR1 is ENHRY and CDR2 is SYGVKD. The CDR3 covers 18 residues. Trimming removed 3 bases at V and 0 bases at J, with 21 bases between. CDR3 amino acids: CAISEYPPVEGDSYEQYF. The CDR3, as DNA: TGTGCCATCAGTGAATACCCCCCCGTGGAGGGAGACTCCTACGAGCAGTACTTC.

Of note for this clone: Other DNA sequences in the same sample also yield this CDR3. The chain carries TRBV27 and TRBJ2-1; D unclear. The CDR3 spans 11 residues. In germline, CDR1 is MNHEY, CDR2 SMNVEV (reference sequence). The V end was cut by 6 bases, the J end by 4 bases, with 4 bases between. DNA for the CDR3: TGTGCCAGCAGCCGTTACAATGAGCAGTTCTTC. It is translated as CASSRYNEQFF.

The chain recombines TRBV6-8 with TRBJ1-1; possibly TRBD1 for D (5 bases). Germline values: CDR1 MNHGY, CDR2 SAAAGT. The CDR3 covers 14 residues. V was shortened by 4 bases and J by 5 bases, with 14 bases between the two germline ends. The DNA for the CDR3 is TGTGCCAGCAGTTTTTGGGGGTCCTCGACTGAAGCTTTCTTT. Translation: CASSFWGSSTEAFF.